This is a list of T cell receptor beta chains from one sample in a study of cytomegalovirus exposure and HLA in healthy donors. Generated by immunoSEQ multiplex PCR, the TCRdb table keeps only in-frame clones and is missing some. Among more than 150,000 clones, about 88% were seen once, and the ten largest hold 0.2% to 0.3%. Sequenced input: PBMCs. The source of these receptors is a girl under three years old in good health and CMV-seronegative. Both conserved end residues are part of each CDR3. A D gene is named only where the DNA matches it firmly. A row's size may be missing; if present it is once, few, many or a size class.

v_gene: TRBV9; abundance: .; j_gene: TRBJ2-5; len: 14; d_gene: .; CDR3aa: CASSATGHQETQYF; CDR3nt: TGTGCCAGCAGCGCGACAGGTCACCAAGAGACCCAGTACTTC
v_gene: TRBV5-1; abundance: .; j_gene: TRBJ2-7; len: 15; d_gene: .; CDR3aa: CASSAGPGHVNEQYF; CDR3nt: TGCGCCAGCAGCGCCGGTCCGGGACACGTTAACGAGCAGTACTTC
v_gene: TRBV5-4; abundance: .; j_gene: TRBJ1-4; len: 15; d_gene: .; CDR3aa: CASSGGPAKDEKLFF; CDR3nt: TGTGCCAGCAGCGGAGGCCCAGCCAAGGATGAAAAACTGTTTTTT
v_gene: TRBV29-1; abundance: .; j_gene: TRBJ2-7; len: 13; d_gene: .; CDR3aa: CSFYSGLTYEQYF; CDR3nt: TGCAGCTTTTACTCCGGACTAACCTACGAGCAGTACTTC
v_gene: TRBV19; abundance: .; j_gene: TRBJ1-6; len: 15; d_gene: TRBD1; CDR3aa: CASSISGGGNSPLHF; CDR3nt: TGTGCCAGTAGTATATCAGGGGGCGGCAATTCACCCCTCCACTTT
v_gene: TRBV9; abundance: .; j_gene: TRBJ1-3; len: 13; d_gene: TRBD1; CDR3aa: CASSVTGGNTIYF; CDR3nt: TGTGCCAGCAGCGTGACAGGGGGAAACACCATATATTTT
v_gene: TRBV5-1; abundance: .; j_gene: TRBJ2-2; len: 15; d_gene: .; CDR3aa: CASSLELRVTGELFF; CDR3nt: TGCGCCAGCAGCTTGGAGCTCAGGGTTACCGGGGAGCTGTTTTTT
v_gene: TRBV5-4; abundance: .; j_gene: TRBJ2-1; len: 15; d_gene: TRBD2; CDR3aa: CASSLGGGAYNEQFF; CDR3nt: TGTGCCAGCAGCTTAGGCGGGGGGGCCTACAATGAGCAGTTCTTC
v_gene: TRBV4-2; abundance: .; j_gene: TRBJ2-7; len: 14; d_gene: TRBD2; CDR3aa: CASSQSGIVYEQYF; CDR3nt: TGTGCCAGCAGCCAAAGCGGGATTGTGTACGAGCAGTACTTC
v_gene: TRBV9; abundance: .; j_gene: TRBJ1-3; len: 18; d_gene: .; CDR3aa: CASSVLAAPMADGNTIYF; CDR3nt: TGTGCCAGCAGCGTACTCGCGGCCCCAATGGCAGATGGAAACACCATATATTTT
v_gene: TRBV27; abundance: .; j_gene: TRBJ2-2; len: 14; d_gene: TRBD1; CDR3aa: CASRGQGGSGELFF; CDR3nt: TGTGCCAGCAGGGGACAGGGGGGATCCGGGGAGCTGTTTTTT
v_gene: TRBV7-2; abundance: .; j_gene: TRBJ2-3; len: 16; d_gene: TRBD2; CDR3aa: CASSQRLAGGTDTQYF; CDR3nt: TGTGCCAGCAGCCAACGACTAGCGGGAGGGACAGATACGCAGTATTTT
v_gene: TRBV7-8; abundance: once; j_gene: TRBJ2-3; len: 16; d_gene: TRBD2; CDR3aa: CASSLLGLALTDTQYF; CDR3nt: TGTGCCAGCAGCTTGCTCGGACTAGCCCTCACAGATACGCAGTATTTT
v_gene: TRBV7-9; abundance: .; j_gene: TRBJ2-5; len: 15; d_gene: .; CDR3aa: CASSLVGTTGETQYF; CDR3nt: TGTGCCAGCAGCTTAGTCGGGACCACAGGGGAGACCCAGTACTTC
v_gene: TRBV11-2; abundance: .; j_gene: TRBJ1-5; len: 16; d_gene: .; CDR3aa: CASSSERGGGNQPQHF; CDR3nt: TGTGCCAGCAGCTCCGAAAGGGGAGGCGGGAATCAGCCCCAGCATTTT
v_gene: TRBV9; abundance: .; j_gene: TRBJ2-1; len: 17; d_gene: TRBD2; CDR3aa: CASSFRSAGGPWNEQFF; CDR3nt: TGTGCCAGCAGCTTCCGTTCGGCGGGGGGGCCTTGGAATGAGCAGTTCTTC
v_gene: TRBV19; abundance: .; j_gene: TRBJ1-5; len: 20; d_gene: TRBD1; CDR3aa: CASSIAGRGQGAYSNQPQHF; CDR3nt: TGTGCCAGTAGTATCGCGGGTCGGGGACAGGGCGCATATAGCAATCAGCCCCAGCATTTT
v_gene: TRBV15; abundance: .; j_gene: TRBJ1-3; len: 15; d_gene: .; CDR3aa: CATRDGGRSGNTIYF; CDR3nt: TGTGCCACCAGAGACGGCGGGCGGTCCGGAAACACCATATATTTT
v_gene: TRBV27; abundance: .; j_gene: TRBJ2-7; len: 17; d_gene: .; CDR3aa: CASRPSALTVSSYEQYF; CDR3nt: TGTGCCAGCAGGCCTTCCGCATTGACAGTAAGCTCCTACGAGCAGTACTTC
v_gene: TRBV14; abundance: few; j_gene: TRBJ1-3; len: 13; d_gene: .; CDR3aa: CASSRNRRNTIYF; CDR3nt: TGTGCCAGCAGCCGGAACAGGAGAAACACCATATATTTT
v_gene: TRBV7-9; abundance: .; j_gene: TRBJ1-1; len: 13; d_gene: .; CDR3aa: CASTKRENTEAFF; CDR3nt: TGTGCCAGCACCAAACGCGAGAACACTGAAGCTTTCTTT
v_gene: TRBV7-8; abundance: .; j_gene: TRBJ2-5; len: 15; d_gene: TRBD1; CDR3aa: CASREGTGDQETQYF; CDR3nt: TGTGCCAGCAGAGAAGGGACAGGGGACCAAGAGACCCAGTACTTC
v_gene: TRBV4-2; abundance: .; j_gene: TRBJ2-5; len: 16; d_gene: TRBD2; CDR3aa: CASSRRKRDPQETQYF; CDR3nt: TGTGCCAGCAGCCGACGAAAGCGGGACCCTCAAGAGACCCAGTACTTC
v_gene: TRBV2; abundance: .; j_gene: TRBJ2-5; len: 15; d_gene: .; CDR3aa: CASTAAFKYQETQYF; CDR3nt: TGTGCCAGTACAGCCGCTTTCAAGTACCAAGAGACCCAGTACTTC
v_gene: TRBV13; abundance: .; j_gene: TRBJ2-1; len: 17; d_gene: TRBD2; CDR3aa: CASSPRPRGSSYNEQFF; CDR3nt: TGTGCCAGCAGCCCGCGTCCGCGGGGGAGCTCCTACAATGAGCAGTTCTTC
v_gene: TRBV29-1; abundance: .; j_gene: TRBJ2-3; len: 17; d_gene: TRBD2; CDR3aa: CSVARLAGGSSTDTQYF; CDR3nt: TGCAGCGTCGCAAGACTAGCGGGGGGGTCTAGCACAGATACGCAGTATTTT
v_gene: TRBV15; abundance: .; j_gene: TRBJ2-4; len: 17; d_gene: TRBD1; CDR3aa: CATSRDRGPLAKNIQYF; CDR3nt: TGTGCCACCAGCAGAGATAGGGGGCCGCTAGCCAAAAACATTCAGTACTTC
v_gene: TRBV27; abundance: once; j_gene: TRBJ2-2; len: 14; d_gene: TRBD1; CDR3aa: CASMRGQVTGELFF; CDR3nt: TGTGCCAGCATGAGGGGACAGGTCACCGGGGAGCTGTTTTTT
v_gene: TRBV5-1; abundance: .; j_gene: TRBJ2-3; len: 16; d_gene: TRBD2; CDR3aa: CASSLALAGGTDTQYF; CDR3nt: TGCGCCAGCAGCTTGGCGCTAGCGGGGGGCACAGATACGCAGTATTTT
v_gene: TRBV5-1; abundance: once; j_gene: TRBJ2-5; len: 15; d_gene: .; CDR3aa: CASSSPRGYQETQYF; CDR3nt: TGCGCCAGCAGCTCCCCACGGGGGTACCAAGAGACCCAGTACTTC
v_gene: TRBV5-4; abundance: .; j_gene: TRBJ1-3; len: 17; d_gene: .; CDR3aa: CASSPRGGVSSGNTIYF; CDR3nt: TGTGCCAGCAGCCCAAGGGGGGGAGTGAGCTCTGGAAACACCATATATTTT
v_gene: TRBV30; abundance: .; j_gene: TRBJ1-5; len: 17; d_gene: .; CDR3aa: CAWSAGGLTGINQPQHF; CDR3nt: TGTGCCTGGAGCGCCGGGGGGCTCACAGGGATCAATCAGCCCCAGCATTTT
v_gene: TRBV4-2; abundance: .; j_gene: TRBJ1-6; len: 16; d_gene: TRBD1; CDR3aa: CASSQDRGTGHSPLHF; CDR3nt: TGTGCCAGCAGCCAAGATAGAGGGACAGGACACTCACCCCTCCACTTT
v_gene: TRBV6-5; abundance: .; j_gene: TRBJ1-2; len: 16; d_gene: .; CDR3aa: CASSYSITRGRIGYTF; CDR3nt: TGTGCCAGCAGTTACTCGATTACACGGGGGAGAATTGGCTACACCTTC
v_gene: TRBV27; abundance: few; j_gene: TRBJ2-6; len: 16; d_gene: TRBD1; CDR3aa: CASSRDREPGANVLTF; CDR3nt: TGTGCCAGCAGCCGGGACAGGGAACCCGGGGCCAACGTCCTGACTTTC
v_gene: TRBV10-3; abundance: .; j_gene: TRBJ2-3; len: 15; d_gene: TRBD2; CDR3aa: CAISESIAGEGTQYF; CDR3nt: TGTGCCATCAGTGAGTCTATAGCTGGGGAGGGTACGCAGTATTTT
v_gene: TRBV19; abundance: .; j_gene: TRBJ1-1; len: 16; d_gene: TRBD1; CDR3aa: CASSTPRTGWGAEAFF; CDR3nt: TGTGCCAGTAGTACACCCCGGACAGGATGGGGCGCTGAAGCTTTCTTT
v_gene: TRBV7-9; abundance: .; j_gene: TRBJ2-7; len: 19; d_gene: TRBD1; CDR3aa: CSSSPLILGQGWGTYEQYF; CDR3nt: TGTTCCAGCAGCCCCCTTATATTAGGACAGGGATGGGGCACCTACGAGCAGTACTTC
v_gene: TRBV6-6; abundance: few; j_gene: TRBJ2-7; len: 16; d_gene: .; CDR3aa: CASSYSGGVGGYEQYF; CDR3nt: TGTGCCAGCAGTTACTCGGGGGGAGTTGGGGGGTACGAGCAGTACTTC
v_gene: TRBV18; abundance: once; j_gene: TRBJ2-7; len: 11; d_gene: .; CDR3aa: CASSLQDEQYF; CDR3nt: TGTGCCAGCTCACTACAGGACGAGCAGTACTTC
v_gene: TRBV4-2; abundance: .; j_gene: TRBJ1-5; len: 15; d_gene: .; CDR3aa: CASSQGGGAYQPQHF; CDR3nt: TGTGCCAGCAGCCAAGGGGGGGGTGCGTATCAGCCCCAGCATTTT
v_gene: TRBV19; abundance: .; j_gene: TRBJ1-6; len: 15; d_gene: TRBD1; CDR3aa: CASSVQGSYNSPLHF; CDR3nt: TGTGCCAGTAGTGTACAGGGGTCCTATAATTCACCCCTCCACTTT
v_gene: TRBV4-2; abundance: .; j_gene: TRBJ2-7; len: 13; d_gene: .; CDR3aa: CASSQDRALEQYF; CDR3nt: TGTGCCAGCAGCCAAGACCGCGCCCTAGAGCAGTACTTC
v_gene: TRBV7-8; abundance: few; j_gene: TRBJ2-7; len: 15; d_gene: TRBD1; CDR3aa: CASSGRDRSLYEQYF; CDR3nt: TGTGCCAGCAGCGGGCGGGACAGGTCCCTTTACGAGCAGTACTTC
v_gene: TRBV30; abundance: once; j_gene: TRBJ2-2; len: 11; d_gene: .; CDR3aa: CAWRRSGELFF; CDR3nt: TGTGCCTGGAGGCGAAGCGGGGAGCTGTTTTTT
v_gene: TRBV5-6; abundance: .; j_gene: TRBJ2-5; len: 14; d_gene: TRBD2; CDR3aa: CASSSSGGAKTQYF; CDR3nt: TGTGCCAGCAGCTCTAGCGGGGGGGCGAAGACCCAGTACTTC